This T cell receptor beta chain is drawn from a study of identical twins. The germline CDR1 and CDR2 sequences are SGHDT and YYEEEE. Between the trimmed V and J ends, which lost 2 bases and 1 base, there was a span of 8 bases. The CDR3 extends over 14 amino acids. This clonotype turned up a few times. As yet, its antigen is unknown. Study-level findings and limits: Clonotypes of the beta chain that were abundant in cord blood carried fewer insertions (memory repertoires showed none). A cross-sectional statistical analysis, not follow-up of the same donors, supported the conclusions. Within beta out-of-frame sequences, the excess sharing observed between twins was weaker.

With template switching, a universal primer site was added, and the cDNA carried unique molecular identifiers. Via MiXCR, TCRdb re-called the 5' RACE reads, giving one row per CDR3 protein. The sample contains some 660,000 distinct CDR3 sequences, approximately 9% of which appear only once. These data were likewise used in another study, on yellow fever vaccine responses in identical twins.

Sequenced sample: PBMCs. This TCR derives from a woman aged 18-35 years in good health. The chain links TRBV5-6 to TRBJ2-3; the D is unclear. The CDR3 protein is CASSFWMGTDTQYF. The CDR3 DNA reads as TGTGCCAGCAGCTTTTGGATGGGCACAGATACGCAGTATTTT. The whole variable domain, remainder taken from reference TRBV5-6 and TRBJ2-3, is DAGVTQSPTHLIKTRGQQVTLRCSPKSGHDTVSWYQQALGQGPQFIFQYYEEEERQRGNFPDRFSGHQFPNYSSELNVNALLLGDSALYLCASSFWMGTDTQYFGPGTRLTVL.